This T cell receptor (beta chain) was found in a study of CD8 T cells in ankylosing spondylitis. Unmatched junction bases numbered 4, after V lost 5 bases and J lost 4 bases. Germline CDR1 is SEHNR and CDR2 is FQNEAQ (reference sequence). The length of the CDR3 is 14 residues. Study results and caveats: Disease-linked clones were reportedly significantly enriched in matched ankylosing spondylitis synovial fluid. Disease-linked clones were found to be CD8+ and relatively rare in peripheral blood. There was a TCR beta motif, made of several highly homologous variants, that appeared characteristic of ankylosing spondylitis blood. A number of the motif variants had already been described in reactive arthritis synovial fluid and blood.

Libraries for TCR beta were made by quantitative 5'-RACE with molecular barcodes. TCRdb re-called the 5' RACE reads with MiXCR, one entry per CDR3 protein. Seen here are approximately 400,000 distinct CDR3 sequences, roughly a sixth observed once, and the top ten hold under 1.2%. Only a few counts were recorded for this clonotype. Its antigen is not known. The source of this sequence is a male donor with ankylosing spondylitis. This chain connects TRBV7-9 to TRBJ1-4, with 7 bases lining up with TRBD1. Sequenced material: blood, either unsorted or a sorted T cell fraction (not recorded which). The chain's CDR3 is CASSQQGDNEKLFF. The DNA for the CDR3 is TGTGCCAGCAGCCAGCAGGGGGATAATGAAAAACTGTTTTTT.